The next 30 T cell receptor beta chains were all read from a single sample in a study of T cells expressing NK-cell markers. Using the 5' RACE reads, TCRdb records one entry per CDR3 protein without DNA. The data include about 390,000 distinct CDR3 sequences; the top ten clones carry about 10%. The sample comprised blood T cells: a sorted CD56 or NKG2C T cell subset, CD4+ or CD8+ T cells, or bulk PBMC T cells (not recorded which). All receptors derive from a woman in her forties or fifties in good health.

V gene TRBV7-9 combines with J gene TRBJ2-5; checking the TCRdb D call of TRBD2 is not possible without DNA. This CDR3 is 15 amino acids long. Germline V gene data show CDR1 as SEHNR and CDR2 as FQNEAQ (reference sequence). This CDR3 reads CASRETSGRSQTQYF.

This chain uses TRBV7-2 with TRBJ2-1. Looked up from germline, CDR1 is SGHTA and CDR2 is FQGNSA. The CDR3 is 12 residues long. The CDR3 sequence: CASRVYPYEQFF.

The chain has TRBV6-6 and TRBJ2-3; as DNA is missing, the TRBD2 call by TCRdb cannot be tested. The CDR3 contains 16 residues. Germline V gene data show CDR1 as MNHNY and CDR2 as SVGAGI (reference sequence). The CDR3: CASSPGLAGDTDTQYF.

The chain carries TRBV5-8 and TRBJ2-5. CDR1 and CDR2 (germline): SGHTS, YDEGEE. CDR3 length: 12 residues. CDR3 protein: CASSLIWETQYF.

The V gene is TRBV4-1, the J gene TRBJ2-7; checking the TCRdb D call of TRBD1 is not possible without DNA. The CDR3 is 17 amino acids. The germline V gene has CDR1 MGHRA and CDR2 YSYEKL. CDR3 sequence: CASSQPSRGVHVYEQYF.

The genes are TRBV9 and TRBJ2-2; TCRdb names TRBD1, which stays unverified in the absence of DNA. Per germline, CDR1 SGDLS and CDR2 YYNGEE. This CDR3 has 14 residues. The CDR3 region is CASSVDPTGGELFF.

The V and J genes are TRBV30 and TRBJ2-5. The CDR3 consists of 11 residues. Germline V gene sequence: CDR1 GTSNPN, CDR2 SVGIG (reference sequence). This chain's CDR3 is CAWNDVDHEYF.

V gene TRBV3-1 combines with J gene TRBJ2-3; TCRdb designates TRBD2, a call that cannot be tested without DNA. The CDR3 extends over 15 amino acids. Per the germline V gene, CDR1 is LGHDT and CDR2 is YNNKEL (reference sequence). The CDR3 is CASSLAGGRFDTQYF.

This sequence joins TRBV18 and TRBJ2-1; TCRdb's assignment of TRBD1 cannot be checked, as there is no DNA. CDR1 and CDR2 from the germline V gene are KGHSH and LQKENI. This CDR3 comprises 15 residues. The CDR3 region is CASSPRGTEYNEQFF.

The J gene is TRBJ2-7, the V gene TRBV5-1; TCRdb lists TRBD1, though no DNA is available to test this call. CDR1 and CDR2 (germline): SGHRS, YFSETQ. This CDR3 contains 15 residues. CDR3 sequence: CASRPRGIVSYEQYF.

The CDR3 protein is CASSYELGPKNIQYF. The chain couples TRBV6-5 to TRBJ2-4; the D call from TCRdb, TRBD1, cannot be confirmed without DNA. The V gene's germline CDR1 is MNHEY and CDR2 SVGAGI. The CDR3 extends over 15 amino acids.

The V gene is TRBV4-1, the J gene TRBJ2-7; there is no DNA to check the TCRdb D call of TRBD2. The CDR3 runs to 16 residues. Per the germline V gene, CDR1 is MGHRA and CDR2 is YSYEKL. The CDR3 is CASSQESLAGVGEQYF.

V usage is TRBV20-1 and J usage is TRBJ2-7; the TCRdb D gene call, TRBD2, has no DNA to confirm it. Germline V CDR1 and CDR2: DFQATT, SNEGSKA (reference sequence). The CDR3 loop spans 15 amino acids. The CDR3 protein is CSARDLRGTAYEQYF.

The chain employs TRBV5-1 and TRBJ1-2; absent DNA, TCRdb's TRBD1 call cannot be checked. The CDR3 is 13 amino acids. Looked up from germline, CDR1 is SGHRS and CDR2 is YFSETQ. The CDR3 loop reads CASSGTAPYGYTF. The variable domain in full, with the rest retrieved from reference TRBV5-1 and TRBJ1-2, is KAGVTQTPRYLIKTRGQQVTLSCSPISGHRSVSWYQQTPGQGLQFLFEYFSETQRNKGNFPGRFSGRQFSNSRSEMNVSTLELGDSALYLCASSGTAPYGYTFGSGTRLTVV.

V is TRBV7-6 and J is TRBJ2-7. Germline V gene sequence: CDR1 SGHVS, CDR2 FNYEAQ. CDR3 length: 14 amino acids. Here the CDR3 reads CASSPPKGGSEQYF.

V gene TRBV18 combines with J gene TRBJ2-1; checking the TCRdb D call of TRBD2 is not possible without DNA. Germline CDR1 and CDR2: KGHSH and LQKENI. The length of the CDR3 is 11 residues. Here the CDR3 reads CASSPGEGQFF.

The gene calls are TRBV14 and TRBJ1-2. The CDR3 spans 15 residues. Germline CDR1 and CDR2: SGHDN and FVKESK. The CDR3: CASSQDRQGLGGYTF.

J is TRBJ2-1 and V is TRBV19; TCRdb returns TRBD2, unconfirmable since there is no DNA. Germline CDR1 and CDR2: LNHDA and SQIVND (reference sequence). This CDR3 is 17 amino acids long. The CDR3 here is CASSSTSGTSSYNEQFF.

This sequence joins TRBV7-2 and TRBJ2-4. The CDR3 covers 14 residues. Germline CDR1 reads SGHTA; CDR2 reads FQGNSA. The CDR3 here is CASSWHTDKNIQYF.

The chain has TRBV6-1 and TRBJ2-7; TCRdb gives TRBD1 as the D gene, but with no DNA this cannot be confirmed. CDR1 and CDR2 from the germline V gene are MNHNS and SASEGT. The CDR3 spans 14 residues. CDR3 region: CASSDTGTWYEQYF.

This chain joins TRBV5-1 and TRBJ1-3. CDR3 length equals 16 residues. CDR1 SGHRS and CDR2 YFSETQ come from the germline V gene. The CDR3 spells CASSLVGSPAGNTIYF.

The chain couples TRBV27 to TRBJ2-7; TCRdb outputs TRBD2, but without DNA this stays unchecked. Germline CDR1 is MNHEY and CDR2 is SMNVEV (reference sequence). The CDR3 runs 16 residues. Here the CDR3 reads CASSRGTSGSNNEQYF.

The chain employs TRBV2 and TRBJ1-1; TCRdb's D call of TRBD1 is untestable without DNA. The germline V gene encodes CDR1 SNHLY and CDR2 FYNNEI. This CDR3 comprises 12 residues. CDR3 amino acids: CASSVRGPESFF.

The chain joins TRBV5-1 to TRBJ2-1; without DNA, the TCRdb call of TRBD2 cannot be checked. Germline V lookup: CDR1 SGHRS, CDR2 YFSETQ. The CDR3 sequence is 15 residues long. CDR3 in amino acids: CASSEWADSPNEQFF.

This chain connects TRBV4-1 to TRBJ2-1; TCRdb calls TRBD2, which cannot be checked without DNA. CDR1 and CDR2 (germline): MGHRA, YSYEKL. This CDR3 comprises 15 residues. This CDR3 is CASSPPSGGNNEQFF.

CDR3 amino acids: CASSHPPDEQFF. The genes are TRBV4-1 and TRBJ2-1; TCRdb calls TRBD1, which cannot be checked without DNA. CDR1 is MGHRA, CDR2 YSYEKL, per germline. This CDR3 has 12 amino acids.

This rearrangement joins TRBV12-3 or TRBV12-4 to TRBJ2-7; TCRdb selects TRBD2, and the lack of DNA leaves this call unchecked. CDR3 length: 11 amino acids. CDR3: CASSSSGGQYF.

CDR3 protein: CASSQAPHLDTQYF. The chain couples TRBV4-1 to TRBJ2-3; TCRdb outputs TRBD1, but without DNA this stays unchecked. The V gene's germline CDR1 is MGHRA and CDR2 YSYEKL. The length of the CDR3 is 14 residues.

The chain combines TRBV10-3 with TRBJ2-5; lacking DNA, the TRBD1 call made by TCRdb goes unchecked. The V gene's germline CDR1 is ENHRY and CDR2 SYGVKD. The CDR3 loop spans 15 amino acids. The CDR3 here is CAISERGQGGETQYF.

The genes are TRBV30 and TRBJ2-7. The CDR3 has 12 residues. Germline loops: CDR1 GTSNPN, CDR2 SVGIG (reference sequence). CDR3 sequence reads: CAWSVGSSEQYF.